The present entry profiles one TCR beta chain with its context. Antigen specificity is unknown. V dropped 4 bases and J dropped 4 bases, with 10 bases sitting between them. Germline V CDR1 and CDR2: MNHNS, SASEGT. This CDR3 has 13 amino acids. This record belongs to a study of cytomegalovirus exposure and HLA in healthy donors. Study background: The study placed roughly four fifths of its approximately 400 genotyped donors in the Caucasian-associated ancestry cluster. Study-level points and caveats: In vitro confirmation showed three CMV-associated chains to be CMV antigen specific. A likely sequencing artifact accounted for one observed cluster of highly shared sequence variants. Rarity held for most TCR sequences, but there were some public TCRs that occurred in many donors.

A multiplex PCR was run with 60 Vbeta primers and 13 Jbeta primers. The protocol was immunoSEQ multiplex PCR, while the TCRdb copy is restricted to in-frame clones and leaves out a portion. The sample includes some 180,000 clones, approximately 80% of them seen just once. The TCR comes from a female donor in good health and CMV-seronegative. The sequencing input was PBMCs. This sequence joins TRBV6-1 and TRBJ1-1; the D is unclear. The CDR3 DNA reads TGTGCCAGCAGTGCTAATTACGTCACTGAAGCTTTCTTT. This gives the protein CASSANYVTEAFF.